This T cell receptor beta chain was sequenced in a study of T cell repertoires and Cas9 in healthy adults. Background on the study: Characterization of SpCas9-reactive CD4 and CD8 T cells covered multi-effector potency, cytotoxicity and lineage.

V shed 5 bases, J shed 4 bases, and the junction held 4 bases outside the gene matches. Germline assignment: CDR1 SGHAT and CDR2 FQNNGV. The CDR3 has 13 residues. Produced via immunoSEQ multiplex PCR; TCRdb's table is partial and in-frame only. This table has about 22,000 clones, roughly 92% appearing once. The origin of this receptor is a human donor in good health. This chain links TRBV11-2 with TRBJ2-5, with 7 bases aligning to TRBD1. Sequencing input: CD4+ effector T cells (CD127+, CD25-, CD137-, CD154-) from PBMCs; culture status not recorded. CDR3: CASSDAGGETQYF. CDR3 nucleotides: TGTGCCAGCAGCGACGCAGGGGGAGAGACCCAGTACTTC.